The 7 T cell receptor beta chains below come from one sample, sequenced in a study of blood T cell repertoires in COVID-19. Assay: immunoSEQ multiplex PCR; the TCRdb copy retains only in-frame clones and omits some. Found here are 50,000 to 75,000 clones, about 90% of them singletons; the top ten hold less than 6.5%. What was sequenced was peripheral blood. These TCRs come from a man aged 80 or over in a cohort sampled during active COVID-19.

The chain employs TRBV5-1 and TRBJ2-1; TRBD2 matches at 7 bases. Germline lookup yields CDR1 SGHRS and CDR2 YFSETQ. CDR3 length: 15 amino acids. J was trimmed by 4 bases and V by 1 base; bases with no gene match: 5. In nucleotides, the CDR3 is TGCGCCAGCAGCTTGCGGCTAGCGGTGTACAATGAGCAGTTCTTC. It is translated as CASSLRLAVYNEQFF.

The J gene is TRBJ2-7, the V gene TRBV5-6; no firm D call. From germline, CDR1 is SGHDT and CDR2 YYEEEE. The CDR3 extends over 15 amino acids. Trimming pared 1 base from V and 0 bases from J, leaving 11 bases between. The CDR3 DNA sequence: TGTGCCAGCAGCTTGCTCCTGGTCGGCTCCTACGAGCAGTACTTC. Translated: CASSLLLVGSYEQYF.

The chain recombines TRBV5-4 with TRBJ1-6; D unclear. V was pared by 2 bases and J by 0 bases, with 12 bases between. This CDR3 is built from 17 residues. Per germline, CDR1 SGHNT and CDR2 YYREEE (reference sequence). The CDR3 sequence is CASSLGTTSSYNSPLHF. CDR3 nucleotide sequence: TGTGCCAGCAGCTTAGGTACTACCAGCTCCTATAATTCACCCCTCCACTTT.

This clone was found a few times. The chain recombines TRBV7-3 with TRBJ1-1, with D possibly matching TRBD1 (5 bases). This CDR3 spans 14 amino acids. The germline CDR1 and CDR2 sequences are SGHTA and FQGTGA. V lost 5 bases to trimming and J lost 5 bases, with 15 bases between them. This CDR3 is CASSLERQGTEAFF. The CDR3 DNA follows: TGTGCCAGCAGCCTAGAGAGGCAGGGAACTGAAGCTTTCTTT. Combining the CDR3 with reference TRBV7-3 and TRBJ1-1 gives the whole variable domain GAGVSQTPSNKVTEKGKYVELRCDPISGHTALYWYRQSLGQGPEFLIYFQGTGAADDSGLPNDRFFAVRPEGSVSTLKIQRTERGDSAVYLCASSLERQGTEAFFGQGTRLTVV.

The rearrangement uses TRBV29-1 and TRBJ2-1; 7 positions agree with TRBD1. CDR1 SQVTM and CDR2 ANQGSEA come from the germline V gene. J gave up 8 bases and V 7 bases, and 8 bases lay outside the gene matches. This CDR3 has 12 residues. This chain's CDR3 is CSARQGKDEQFF. The DNA for the CDR3 is TGCAGCGCTCGACAGGGTAAAGATGAGCAGTTCTTC.

V usage is TRBV3-1 (or the pseudogene TRBV3-2) and J usage is TRBJ1-1, with TRBD1 matching over 8 bases. Germline-derived CDR1 and CDR2 are LGHDT and YNNKEL (reference sequence). CDR3 size: 17 residues. Trimming removed 1 base from V and 1 base from J; junction bases left unmatched: 8. The CDR3 protein is CASSQAFGTGQNTEAFF. The DNA for the CDR3 is TGTGCCAGCAGCCAAGCTTTTGGGACAGGACAGAACACTGAAGCTTTCTTT.

The genes are TRBV5-1 and TRBJ2-2; possible D gene TRBD2, 5 bases. There are 13 residues in the CDR3. CDR1 is SGHRS and CDR2 is YFSETQ in the germline V gene. V was cut by 6 bases and J by 3 bases, with 9 bases left in between. CDR3 nucleotides: TGCGCCAGCACCCCAGCGGACACCGGGGAGCTGTTTTTT. This codes for CASTPADTGELFF. The variable domain in full, with the rest retrieved from reference TRBV5-1 and TRBJ2-2, is KAGVTQTPRYLIKTRGQQVTLSCSPISGHRSVSWYQQTPGQGLQFLFEYFSETQRNKGNFPGRFSGRQFSNSRSEMNVSTLELGDSALYLCASTPADTGELFFGEGSRLTVL.